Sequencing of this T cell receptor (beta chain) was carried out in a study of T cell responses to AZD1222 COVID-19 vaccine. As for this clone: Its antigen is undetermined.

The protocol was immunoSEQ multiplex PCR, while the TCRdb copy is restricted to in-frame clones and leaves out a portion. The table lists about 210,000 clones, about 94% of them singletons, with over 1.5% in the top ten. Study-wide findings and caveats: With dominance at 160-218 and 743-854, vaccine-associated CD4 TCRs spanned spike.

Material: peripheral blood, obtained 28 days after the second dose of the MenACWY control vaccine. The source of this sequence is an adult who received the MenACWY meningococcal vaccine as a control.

CDR3 residues: CASRRENQPQHF. In nucleotides, the CDR3 is TGTGCCAGCAGGAGGGAAAATCAGCCCCAGCATTTT. This chain connects TRBV12-3 or TRBV12-4 to TRBJ1-5; D gene uncertain. The CDR3 has 12 amino acids. V was cut by 6 bases and J by 4 bases, with 7 bases left in between.